This entry lists 18 T cell receptor beta chains sequenced from one sample in a study of CD8+ T cells in alopecia areata. cDNA prepared by RNA extraction and subsequent reverse transcription served as the template for sequencing. Libraries were prepared by immunoSEQ multiplex PCR; TCRdb keeps only in-frame clonotypes and omits some of them. This table holds more than 150,000 clones, less than 65% found once. Material: CD8+ T cells sorted from blood, obtained at week 0. All receptors come from a human donor with alopecia areata.

The chain combines TRBV30 with TRBJ2-7; 8 bases are a match to TRBD2. J lost 0 bases, V lost 5 bases, and 3 bases had no gene match. From germline, CDR1 is GTSNPN and CDR2 SVGIG (reference sequence). This CDR3 has 13 residues. CDR3 region: CAWSSGGSYEQYF. DNA for the CDR3: TGTGCCTGGTCCAGCGGGGGCTCCTACGAGCAGTACTTC. The complete variable domain, with remaining parts taken from reference TRBV30 and TRBJ2-7, reads SQTIHQWPATLVQPVGSPLSLECTVEGTSNPNLYWYRQAAGRGLQLLFYSVGIGQISSEVPQNLSASRPQDRQFILSSKKLLLSDSGFYLCAWSSGGSYEQYFGPGTRLTVT.

The gene calls are TRBV13 and TRBJ2-5; 10 nucleotides align to TRBD2. Germline V lookup: CDR1 PRHDT, CDR2 FYEKMQ (reference sequence). J was trimmed by 5 bases and V by 5 bases; bases with no gene match: 5. The CDR3 runs to 14 residues. CDR3 loop: CASSPSGGAETQYF. In DNA, the CDR3 is TGTGCCAGCAGCCCAAGCGGGGGGGCTGAGACCCAGTACTTC.

This clone turned up a few times. CDR3 loop: CASVMAGQGPRETQYF. As DNA, the CDR3 is TGTGCTAGTGTTATGGCGGGACAGGGTCCGCGAGAGACCCAGTACTTC. The chain employs TRBV12-5 and TRBJ2-5; 9 bases fit TRBD1. Germline V gene lookup returns CDR1 LGHNT and CDR2 FRNRAP. Losses at the gene ends were 7 bases for V and 4 bases for J; bases not matched to a gene: 13. This CDR3 has 16 residues.

This chain joins TRBV7-6 and TRBJ1-6, with D possibly matching TRBD1 (5 bases). CDR1 SGHVS and CDR2 FNYEAQ come from the germline V gene. The CDR3 contains 14 residues. V was cut by 8 bases and J by 7 bases, with 15 bases left in between. CDR3 DNA: TGTGCCAGCGGGGCGTCAGGGCCAAATTCACCCCTCCACTTT. This sequence encodes CASGASGPNSPLHF. Full variable domain (missing parts from reference TRBV7-6 and TRBJ1-6): GAGVSQSPRYKVTKRGQDVALRCDPISGHVSLYWYRQALGQGPEFLTYFNYEAQQDKSGLPNDRFSAERPEGSISTLTIQRTEQRDSAMYRCASGASGPNSPLHFGNGTRLTVT.

The chain couples TRBV9 to TRBJ2-7, with D tentatively TRBD1 or TRBD2 (5 bases each). V dropped 4 bases and J dropped 2 bases, with 13 bases sitting between them. The CDR3 length is 14 residues. CDR1 is SGDLS and CDR2 is YYNGEE in the germline V gene. The CDR3 spells CASSPRDVPYEQYF. In DNA form, the CDR3 reads TGTGCCAGCAGCCCACGGGACGTACCCTACGAGCAGTACTTC. Looking up the rest from reference TRBV9 and TRBJ2-7 gives the full variable domain: DSGVTQTPKHLITATGQRVTLRCSPRSGDLSVYWYQQSLDQGLQFLIQYYNGEERAKGNILERFSAQQFPDLHSELNLSSLELGDSALYFCASSPRDVPYEQYFGPGTRLTVT.

In the case of this clone: The same CDR3 arises from other DNA sequences in this sample as well. The CDR3 reads CAWSLGNTEAFF. CDR3 nucleotide sequence: TGTGCCTGGAGTCTAGGAAACACTGAAGCTTTCTTT. The rearrangement joins TRBV30 to TRBJ1-1; D unresolved. Germline V gene sequence: CDR1 GTSNPN, CDR2 SVGIG (reference sequence). CDR3 length: 12 amino acids. Trimming removed 2 bases from V and 2 bases from J, with 6 bases in between.

V is TRBV11-2 and J is TRBJ2-3, with TRBD2 matching 9 bases. The CDR3 contains 17 residues. With V trimmed by 4 bases and J by 4 bases, 12 bases remained unmatched. Germline V gene sequence: CDR1 SGHAT, CDR2 FQNNGV. The CDR3 nucleotides are TGTGCCAGCAGCTCCAGAGCGGCGGGGGGGCGTCCAGATACGCAGTATTTT. Residues: CASSSRAAGGRPDTQYF.

The chain couples TRBV9 to TRBJ1-1, with 7 bases aligning to TRBD1. Germline V CDR1 and CDR2: SGDLS, YYNGEE. Losses at the gene ends were 3 bases for V and 7 bases for J; bases not matched to a gene: 0. This CDR3 spans 11 amino acids. CDR3 in DNA: TGTGCCAGCAGCGGACAGGGTGAAGCTTTCTTT. Encoded protein: CASSGQGEAFF.

The sample holds one count of this clone. CDR3 DNA sequence: TGTGCCAGTGACAGGGGATTGAACACTGAAGCTTTCTTT. It codes for CASDRGLNTEAFF. This chain links TRBV19 with TRBJ1-1, with 8 bases identical to TRBD1. This CDR3 has 13 residues. Germline CDR1 is LNHDA and CDR2 is SQIVND (reference sequence). The J segment lost 0 bases and the V segment lost 8 bases, leaving 2 bases of the junction unmatched. Filled out from reference TRBV19 and TRBJ1-1, the complete variable domain reads DGGITQSPKYLFRKEGQNVTLSCEQNLNHDAMYWYRQDPGQGLRLIYYSQIVNDFQKGDIAEGYSVSREKKESFPLTVTSAQKNPTAFYLCASDRGLNTEAFFGQGTRLTVV.

The chain joins TRBV4-3 to TRBJ2-1; D unresolved. V gave up 0 bases and J gave up 7 bases, with 7 bases separating them. This CDR3 is built from 13 residues. CDR1 LGHNA and CDR2 YSLEER come from the germline V gene. CDR3 loop: CASSQDVENEQFF. The CDR3 region has the DNA TGCGCCAGCAGCCAAGACGTAGAGAATGAGCAGTTCTTC.

Only a few counts were recorded for this clone. J is TRBJ1-4 and V is TRBV15; 10 bases are a match to TRBD1. Germline CDR1 reads LNHNV; CDR2 reads YYDKDF (reference sequence). V lost 3 bases and J lost 8; bases outside the gene matches: 9. The CDR3 extends over 16 amino acids. This CDR3 is CATSRATGGPGEKLFF. The CDR3 DNA sequence: TGTGCCACCAGCAGGGCGACAGGGGGCCCAGGGGAAAAACTGTTTTTT.

In its sample, this clone was seen a few times. The rearrangement links TRBV10-2 to TRBJ2-7; D gene ambiguous. The CDR3 runs to 11 residues. V was cut by 0 bases and J by 5 bases, with 2 bases left in between. Germline V lookup: CDR1 WSHSY, CDR2 SAAADI. The CDR3 loop reads CASSESDEQYF. The CDR3 DNA follows: TGCGCCAGCAGTGAGTCAGACGAGCAGTACTTC.

J is TRBJ1-1 and V is TRBV30; 9 nucleotides line up with TRBD1. CDR3 size: 12 residues. Germline loops: CDR1 GTSNPN, CDR2 SVGIG (reference sequence). V dropped 0 bases and J dropped 11; count of bases not matched to a gene: 4. CDR3 sequence reads: CAWSVGQGWAFF. CDR3 in DNA: TGTGCCTGGAGTGTGGGACAGGGATGGGCTTTCTTT.

CDR3 nucleotide sequence: TGTGCCAGTGGTCTAGGGACAGGGCTTCAGCCCCAGCATTTT. It codes for CASGLGTGLQPQHF. J is TRBJ1-5 and V is TRBV19; 9 bases line up with TRBD1. V was pared by 8 bases and J by 6 bases, with 8 bases of the junction left unmatched. This CDR3 is 14 amino acids long. In germline, CDR1 is LNHDA, CDR2 SQIVND (reference sequence).

Written as DNA, the CDR3 is TGCAGCGTGGAGCCCCAGGGGCAGAACACCGGGGAGCTGTTTTTT. This gives the protein CSVEPQGQNTGELFF. The rearrangement uses TRBV29-1 and TRBJ2-2, with a tentative D call TRBD1 (6 bases). Germline V gene lookup returns CDR1 SQVTM and CDR2 ANQGSEA. V lost 6 bases, J lost 1 base, and 15 bases lay in between. The CDR3 length is 15 residues.

This clone was found a few times. The chain joins TRBV10-2 to TRBJ2-5; D unresolved. The V end lost 0 bases, the J end lost 0 bases, and 5 bases lay between the germline ends. This CDR3 comprises 14 residues. The V gene's germline CDR1 is WSHSY and CDR2 SAAADI. CDR3 nucleotides: TGCGCCAGCAGTGAGTCCGGTCACCAAGAGACCCAGTACTTC. Its translation is CASSESGHQETQYF.

This clone has just a few counts. This chain connects TRBV12-5 to TRBJ2-5; 8 bases are shared with TRBD2. Germline assignment: CDR1 LGHNT and CDR2 FRNRAP. The length of the CDR3 is 12 residues. Losses at the gene ends were 9 bases for V and 5 bases for J; bases not matched to a gene: 5. CDR3 nucleotide sequence: TGTGCTAGCGCGGGGGGCCGGGAGACCCAGTACTTC. Its protein is CASAGGRETQYF.

The chain recombines TRBV29-1 with TRBJ1-2; D not certain. Trimming stripped 0 bases from V and 3 bases from J, with 8 bases between. The CDR3 has 13 residues. CDR1 and CDR2 from the germline V gene are SQVTM and ANQGSEA. The CDR3 region is CSVEDRGHYGYTF. CDR3 DNA: TGCAGCGTTGAAGATCGGGGTCACTATGGCTACACCTTC.